This is a list of T cell receptor beta chains from one sample in a study of neoadjuvant anti-PD-1 for oral cavity cancer. Data came from immunoSEQ multiplex PCR; TCRdb stores just in-frame clones and leaves some out. Of about 42,000 clones listed, approximately 80% are singletons. Sequenced material: PBMCs, taken after nivolumab (anti-PD-1) treatment. The receptors originated from a person aged 40 to 85 with oral cavity squamous cell carcinoma. CDR3s leave out the opening cysteine and the closing phenylalanine or tryptophan. Each record gives: D gene, V gene, J gene, CDR3 protein. D genes are given only for firm matches.

.	TRBV14	TRBJ2-7	ASSQGTTTSSYEQY
TRBD1	TRBV10-3	TRBJ2-3	AISDGTGTDTQY
TRBD1	TRBV19	TRBJ2-7	ASSSSHADRRIHEQY
TRBD2	TRBV4-2	TRBJ2-1	ASSQLAGGGVNEQF
.	TRBV27	TRBJ2-7	ASSSLEYYEQY
TRBD1	TRBV5-6	TRBJ2-5	ASHGTGVEGETQY
TRBD2	TRBV30	TRBJ2-4	AGLLAGSVAKNIQY
TRBD1	TRBV5-1	TRBJ1-4	ASSSGGQGANEKLF
TRBD1	TRBV2	TRBJ1-1	ASSHGQGFTEAF
.	TRBV27	TRBJ1-6	ASSFQPYNSPLH